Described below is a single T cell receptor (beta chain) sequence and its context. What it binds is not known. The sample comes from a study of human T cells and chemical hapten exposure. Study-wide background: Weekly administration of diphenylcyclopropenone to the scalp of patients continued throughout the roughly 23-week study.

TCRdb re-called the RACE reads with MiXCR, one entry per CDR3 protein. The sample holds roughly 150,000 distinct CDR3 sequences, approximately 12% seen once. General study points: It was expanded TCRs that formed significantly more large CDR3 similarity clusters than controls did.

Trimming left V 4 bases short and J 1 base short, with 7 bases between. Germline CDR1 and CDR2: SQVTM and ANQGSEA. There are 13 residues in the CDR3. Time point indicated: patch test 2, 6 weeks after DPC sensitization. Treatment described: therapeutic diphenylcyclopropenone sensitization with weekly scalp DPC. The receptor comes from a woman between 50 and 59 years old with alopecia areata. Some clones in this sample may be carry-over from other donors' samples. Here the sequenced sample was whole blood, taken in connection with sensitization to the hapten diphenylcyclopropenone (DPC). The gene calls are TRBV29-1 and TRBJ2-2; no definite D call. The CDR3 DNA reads TGCAGCGTTGGATCCGGGAACACCGGGGAGCTGTTTTTT. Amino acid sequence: CSVGSGNTGELFF.